The next 29 T cell receptor beta chains were all read from a single sample in a study of patients and donors after allogeneic stem cell transplantation. Each CDR3 protein is one row after TCRdb ran MiXCR on the RT-PCR reads. The data hold about 410,000 distinct CDR3 sequences, with about a sixth observed a single time. Sequencing was carried out using blood, either unsorted or a sorted T cell fraction (not recorded which). The receptors here all came from a human donor who was either an allogeneic HSCT recipient or a stem cell or donor lymphocyte infusion donor (not recorded which). It is not recorded whose cells these are; they may come from a transplant donor.

This rearrangement joins TRBV5-1 to TRBJ2-2, with TRBD2 matching 11 bases. CDR1 is SGHRS and CDR2 is YFSETQ in the germline V gene. The CDR3 has 16 amino acids. Trimming cost V 2 bases and J 4 bases; bases outside gene matches: 4. CDR3: CASSLGLAGRTGELFF. CDR3 nucleotides: TGCGCCAGCAGCTTAGGACTAGCGGGCCGCACCGGGGAGCTGTTTTTT.

A few counts support this clonotype. The chain recombines TRBV4-2 with TRBJ1-2; D gene unclear. Germline V lookup: CDR1 LGHNA, CDR2 YNFKEQ. Deletions cut 0 bases from V and 3 bases from J, with 5 bases between. This CDR3 contains 13 residues. The CDR3 loop reads CASSQENYYGYTF. CDR3 DNA: TGTGCCAGCAGCCAAGAGAATTACTATGGCTACACCTTC.

This chain uses TRBV2 with TRBJ2-3; D remains unclear. Germline CDR1 and CDR2: SNHLY and FYNNEI. Trimming shortened V by 6 bases and J by 5 bases, and 18 bases separated the two germline ends. This CDR3 comprises 15 residues. The CDR3 loop is CASRMSVRWGDTQYF. CDR3 DNA sequence: TGTGCCAGCAGAATGTCCGTACGATGGGGAGATACGCAGTATTTT.

This clonotype came up a few times. This chain joins TRBV6-2 or TRBV6-3 and TRBJ1-5; perhaps TRBD1 as D (6 bases). Germline-derived CDR1 and CDR2 are MNHEY and SVGEGT. CDR3 length: 15 amino acids. V was clipped by 7 bases and J by 1 base, with 14 bases between them. CDR3 DNA: TGTGCCAGCACGGGGGGGCAGTGGAGCAATCAGCCCCAGCATTTT. Translation gives CASTGGQWSNQPQHF.

This chain links TRBV12-3 or TRBV12-4 with TRBJ2-1; D gene uncertain. CDR3 length equals 14 residues. Trimming left V 2 bases short and J 3 bases short, with 8 bases between. CDR3 coding DNA: TGTGCCAGCAGTTTAAGGGTTTTCTACAATGAGCAGTTCTTC. This translates into CASSLRVFYNEQFF.

This chain uses TRBV19 with TRBJ2-7; D ambiguous. The CDR3 loop spans 12 amino acids. V was shortened by 6 bases and J by 4 bases, with 10 bases between the two germline ends. Germline V gives CDR1 LNHDA, CDR2 SQIVND (reference sequence). In DNA, the CDR3 is TGTGCCAGTAGGAACCGTGTATACGAGCAGTACTTC. Protein: CASRNRVYEQYF.

This clonotype was detected a few times. The chain links TRBV7-9 to TRBJ2-1; 8 bases map to TRBD1. V shed 5 bases, J shed 1 base, and the junction held 10 bases outside the gene matches. This CDR3 has 17 amino acids. Germline V gene data show CDR1 as SEHNR and CDR2 as FQNEAQ (reference sequence). CDR3 coding DNA: TGTGCCAGCAGCCTGAACCGGGACAGGTTTTCCTACAATGAGCAGTTCTTC. Translation gives CASSLNRDRFSYNEQFF. Using reference TRBV7-9 and TRBJ2-1 for the parts outside the CDR3, the full variable domain is DTGVSQNPRHKITKRGQNVTFRCDPISEHNRLYWYRQTLGQGPEFLTYFQNEAQLEKSRLLSDRFSAERPKGSFSTLEIQRTEQGDSAMYLCASSLNRDRFSYNEQFFGPGTRLTVL.

This clonotype has a handful of counts. The V and J genes are TRBV5-1 and TRBJ1-4; 8 nucleotides match TRBD1. V shed 0 bases, J shed 10 bases, and the junction held 5 bases outside the gene matches. CDR1 is SGHRS, CDR2 YFSETQ, per germline. This CDR3 has 14 residues. The CDR3 protein is CASSLAGQGSKLFF. The CDR3 DNA is TGCGCCAGCAGCTTGGCAGGACAGGGTTCAAAACTGTTTTTT.

This clonotype was seen a few times. The CDR3 coding sequence is TGCGCCAGCAGCTTGTTAGGGACGGAGAACACCGGGGAGCTGTTTTTT. Protein product: CASSLLGTENTGELFF. The chain is built from TRBV5-1 and TRBJ2-2; D might be TRBD1 or TRBD2, each matching 5 bases. Per the germline V gene, CDR1 is SGHRS and CDR2 is YFSETQ. V was shortened by 1 base and J by 1 base, with 11 bases between the two germline ends. CDR3 length: 16 residues.

This clonotype was seen only a few times. J is TRBJ1-5 and V is TRBV6-1, with 10 bases lining up with TRBD1. Losses at the gene ends were 3 bases for V and 6 bases for J; bases not matched to a gene: 5. The CDR3 spans 15 residues. CDR1 MNHNS and CDR2 SASEGT come from the germline V gene. The CDR3 DNA reads TGTGCCAGCAGTGAGAGGACAGGGGGAACTCAGCCCCAGCATTTT. This encodes CASSERTGGTQPQHF.

This clonotype has a count of ten or more. This rearrangement joins TRBV7-2 to TRBJ2-3, with D possibly being TRBD1 or TRBD2 (5 bases each). The CDR3 has 14 residues. The V gene lost 1 base and the J gene lost 5 bases, with 10 bases spanning the gap. The germline gives CDR1 SGHTA, CDR2 FQGNSA. This chain's CDR3 is CASSLEGTRDTQYF. CDR3 DNA: TGTGCCAGCAGCTTAGAGGGGACGAGAGATACGCAGTATTTT. Full variable domain (rest looked up from reference TRBV7-2 and TRBJ2-3): GAGVSQSPSNKVTEKGKDVELRCDPISGHTALYWYRQSLGQGLEFLIYFQGNSAPDKSGLPSDRFSAERTGGSVSTLTIQRTQQEDSAVYLCASSLEGTRDTQYFGPGTRLTVL.

This clonotype was seen a few times. CDR3 sequence: CASSHEIGQNTEAFF. The CDR3, as DNA: TGCGCCAGCAGCCATGAAATTGGACAGAACACTGAAGCTTTCTTT. The chain links TRBV4-3 to TRBJ1-1, with D possibly matching TRBD1 (5 bases). Per the germline V gene, CDR1 is LGHNA and CDR2 is YSLEER. The ends were cut back, 3 bases at V and 1 base at J, with 12 bases in the middle. This CDR3 has 15 residues.

The chain has TRBV11-1 and TRBJ2-3, with 10 nucleotides matching TRBD2. V trimming: 5 bases; J trimming: 5 bases; junction bases outside the gene matches: 16. Per the germline V gene, CDR1 is SGHAT and CDR2 is FQDESV (reference sequence). The CDR3 has 18 amino acids. CDR3 coding DNA: TGTGCCAGCAGCGACGGACTAGCGGTCTTCGCACCTTTAGATACGCAGTATTTT. Its translation: CASSDGLAVFAPLDTQYF.

This clonotype was detected only once. The chain uses TRBV7-9 and TRBJ1-6; 8 bases agree with TRBD1. Germline V gene data show CDR1 as SEHNR and CDR2 as FQNEAQ (reference sequence). The CDR3 sequence is 15 residues long. The ends lost 4 bases at V and 5 bases at J; junction bases unmatched: 4. CDR3 amino acids: CASSYRQGNNSPLHF. The CDR3 DNA reads as TGTGCCAGCAGCTATCGACAGGGGAATAATTCACCCCTCCACTTT.

The V and J genes are TRBV27 and TRBJ2-7; the match to TRBD2 covers 10 bases. The V segment lost 3 bases and the J segment 3 bases; nucleotides outside the gene matches: 2. There are 14 residues in the CDR3. Germline CDR1 and CDR2: MNHEY and SMNVEV (reference sequence). CDR3 nucleotide sequence: TGTGCCAGCAGTTTTAAGCGGGAGGGCTACGAGCAGTACTTC. Amino acid sequence: CASSFKREGYEQYF.

V and J are TRBV6-1 and TRBJ1-2, with 8 bases fitting TRBD1. Germline CDR1 is MNHNS and CDR2 is SASEGT. Trimming cost V 4 bases and J 4 bases; bases outside gene matches: 8. This CDR3 has 15 residues. CDR3 in DNA: TGTGCCAGCAGTGTGGTACAGGGGGAGGGCTATGGCTACACCTTC. Protein sequence: CASSVVQGEGYGYTF.

The chain is built from TRBV11-2 and TRBJ1-2; 7 nucleotides line up with TRBD1. Trimming at V came to 5 bases and at J to 8 bases, leaving 17 bases not matched to a gene. CDR1 and CDR2 (germline): SGHAT, FQNNGV. The length of the CDR3 is 16 residues. CDR3 nucleotide sequence: TGTGCCAGCAGCCCTATATTGCGAACAGGGGTAGGAGGCTACACCTTC. Translation gives CASSPILRTGVGGYTF.

The chain has TRBV5-1 and TRBJ2-4; D uncertain. CDR1 is SGHRS and CDR2 is YFSETQ in the germline V gene. The CDR3 contains 14 residues. V was clipped by 0 bases and J by 1 base, with 5 bases between them. In DNA form, the CDR3 reads TGCGCCAGCAGCTTGGAGAACGCCAAAAACATTCAGTACTTC. It translates to CASSLENAKNIQYF. The whole variable domain, filled in from reference TRBV5-1 and TRBJ2-4, reads KAGVTQTPRYLIKTRGQQVTLSCSPISGHRSVSWYQQTPGQGLQFLFEYFSETQRNKGNFPGRFSGRQFSNSRSEMNVSTLELGDSALYLCASSLENAKNIQYFGAGTRLSVL.

This clonotype was detected once. The J gene is TRBJ1-1, the V gene TRBV20-1; possible D gene TRBD1, 6 bases. Trimming cost V 3 bases and J 7 bases, with 18 bases left between them. CDR3 size: 14 residues. From germline, CDR1 is DFQATT and CDR2 SNEGSKA (reference sequence). The CDR3 bases are TGCAGTGCTAGGGATCGGAGGACAGCGGTTGAAGCTTTCTTT. As protein: CSARDRRTAVEAFF.

V and J are TRBV20-1 and TRBJ1-3; 9 bases are shared with TRBD1. CDR1 and CDR2 (germline): DFQATT, SNEGSKA (reference sequence). CDR3 size: 14 residues. The J segment lost 4 bases and the V segment lost 5 bases, leaving 6 bases of the junction unmatched. The CDR3 coding sequence is TGCAGTGCTTCAACACAGGGGGCCGGAAACACCATATATTTT. Its translation: CSASTQGAGNTIYF.

The chain carries TRBV4-1 and TRBJ2-5; 8 bases agree with TRBD2. Per germline, CDR1 MGHRA and CDR2 YSYEKL. The CDR3 is made up of 15 amino acids. Trimming removed 4 bases from V and 1 base from J; junction bases left unmatched: 5. The CDR3 nucleotides read TGCGCCAGCAGCCGGCTACTAGCGGCCCAAGAGACCCAGTACTTC. This encodes CASSRLLAAQETQYF.

The chain is built from TRBV10-3 and TRBJ2-3; 9 bases line up with TRBD1. Per germline, CDR1 ENHRY and CDR2 SYGVKD. V shed 3 bases and J 3 bases; nucleotides not matched to a gene: 7. The CDR3 extends over 16 amino acids. The CDR3 here is CAISDPNRGRTDTQYF. In DNA, the CDR3 is TGTGCCATCAGTGACCCAAACAGGGGGCGAACAGATACGCAGTATTTT.

The V call is TRBV20-1, the J call TRBJ2-5; D possibly matches TRBD1 or TRBD2 (6 bases each). The CDR3 runs 12 residues. Trimming removed 4 bases from V and 4 bases from J, with 10 bases in between. Germline V lookup: CDR1 DFQATT, CDR2 SNEGSKA (reference sequence). The CDR3 protein is CSAKRGAETQYF. The CDR3 DNA reads as TGCAGTGCTAAAAGGGGGGCAGAGACCCAGTACTTC.

This clonotype was found many times. The CDR3 DNA follows: TGTGCCATCAGTGAGAACCAAGAGACCCAGTACTTC. Its translation: CAISENQETQYF. The rearrangement links TRBV10-3 to TRBJ2-5, with D unresolved. CDR1 and CDR2 (germline): ENHRY, SYGVKD. The CDR3 has 12 residues. V gave up 2 bases and J gave up 0 bases, with 1 base separating them.

The V gene is TRBV12-3 or TRBV12-4, the J gene TRBJ1-2; D ambiguous. V gave up 5 bases and J gave up 11 bases, with 12 bases separating them. The CDR3 spans 11 residues. The CDR3 loop reads CASSPQENYTF. CDR3 nucleotides: TGTGCCAGCAGTCCCCAAGAAAATTACACCTTC.

This clonotype was seen more than once but under ten times. The chain recombines TRBV7-2 with TRBJ2-5, with 8 bases lining up with TRBD1. Trimming cost V 5 bases and J 5 bases; bases outside gene matches: 7. Germline CDR1 reads SGHTA; CDR2 reads FQGNSA. The CDR3 is 14 residues long. This CDR3 reads CASSRDRGFETQYF. The CDR3 coding sequence is TGTGCCAGCAGCAGAGACAGGGGTTTTGAGACCCAGTACTTC.

This clonotype was recorded many times. This chain uses TRBV5-1 with TRBJ2-1; D is perhaps TRBD1 (6 bases). The V and J ends lost 6 bases and 0 bases respectively, with 13 bases between them. This CDR3 region has 15 residues. Germline CDR1 is SGHRS and CDR2 is YFSETQ. The CDR3 spells CASTPGQSSYNEQFF. The CDR3 bases are TGCGCCAGCACCCCTGGACAGAGCTCCTACAATGAGCAGTTCTTC. The full variable domain, in which reference TRBV5-1 and TRBJ2-1 provide the parts outside the CDR3, is KAGVTQTPRYLIKTRGQQVTLSCSPISGHRSVSWYQQTPGQGLQFLFEYFSETQRNKGNFPGRFSGRQFSNSRSEMNVSTLELGDSALYLCASTPGQSSYNEQFFGPGTRLTVL.

This clonotype has more than one count but fewer than ten. The genes are TRBV4-2 and TRBJ2-3; possible D gene TRBD2, 6 bases. CDR3 size: 16 residues. Trimming left V 4 bases short and J 0 bases short, with 14 bases between. The germline V gene has CDR1 LGHNA and CDR2 YNFKEQ. In DNA form, the CDR3 reads TGTGCCAGCAGCCTTATTTCCGGGGGTAGCACAGATACGCAGTATTTT. Its translation is CASSLISGGSTDTQYF.

This clonotype appeared a few times. The V gene is TRBV7-2, the J gene TRBJ1-2; 8 nucleotides align to TRBD1. There are 15 residues in the CDR3. V was clipped by 4 bases and J by 4 bases; unmatched bases: 8. The germline V gene encodes CDR1 SGHTA and CDR2 FQGNSA. The CDR3 DNA reads TGTGCCAGCAGCTCTCCAGGGGGCGTCGGCTATGGCTACACCTTC. Translation: CASSSPGGVGYGYTF.